The 19 T cell receptor beta chains below come from one sample, sequenced in a study of TIL therapy for anti-PD-1-resistant metastatic lung cancer. This was the immunoSEQ v3 assay. TCRdb's table, derived via immunoSEQ multiplex PCR, lists solely in-frame clones and lacks some. The top ten clones hold more than 7% of a sample with some 7,000 clones, 60% to 80% of them seen once. Time point described: pre-treatment sample, taken before nivolumab and TIL therapy. Tumor tissue came from excised metastases, mostly pleural nodules or supraclavicular lymph nodes. This specimen was tumor tissue, taken at baseline. These receptors all stem from a person between 25 and 79 years old with non-small cell lung cancer.

J is TRBJ2-7 and V is TRBV11-2; TRBD2 agrees at 11 bases. Germline V CDR1 and CDR2: SGHAT, FQNNGV. CDR3 size: 15 residues. V lost 3 bases to trimming and J lost 4 bases; unmatched junction nucleotides: 5. CDR3 nucleotide sequence: TGTGCCAGCAGCTTGACTAGCGGGACAGTATACGAGCAGTACTTC. Residues: CASSLTSGTVYEQYF.

The chain uses TRBV5-4 and TRBJ1-5, with D possibly being TRBD1 (5 bases). Looked up from germline, CDR1 is SGHNT and CDR2 is YYREEE (reference sequence). The V end lost 3 bases, the J end lost 3 bases, and 7 bases lay between the germline ends. CDR3 length: 13 amino acids. The CDR3 protein is CASSWGFNQPQHF. The CDR3 nucleotides are TGTGCCAGCAGCTGGGGCTTCAATCAGCCCCAGCATTTT.

The V gene is TRBV5-4, the J gene TRBJ2-1, with TRBD2 matching 9 bases. The CDR3 length is 16 residues. Losses at the gene ends were 0 bases for V and 2 bases for J; bases not matched to a gene: 3. Germline V gene data show CDR1 as SGHNT and CDR2 as YYREEE (reference sequence). The CDR3 coding sequence is TGTGCCAGCAGCTTGGGAAGGACTAGCGCCTACAATGAGCAGTTCTTC. Protein sequence: CASSLGRTSAYNEQFF.

This clone has a handful of counts. The chain joins TRBV15 to TRBJ1-2, with 9 bases identical to TRBD1. CDR3 size: 16 residues. Germline CDR1 and CDR2: LNHNV and YYDKDF (reference sequence). V shed 3 bases, J shed 3 bases, and the junction held 8 bases outside the gene matches. CDR3 in DNA: TGTGCCACCAGCAGGACAGGGGGGGGACAGGACTATGGCTACACCTTC. Protein product: CATSRTGGGQDYGYTF.

To note about this clone: A read error may produce the germline difference seen at one junction end. The chain joins TRBV4-3 to TRBJ1-6; D is ambiguous. Germline V lookup: CDR1 LGHNA, CDR2 YSLEER. This CDR3 is 16 amino acids long. For the CDR3, the DNA is TGCGCCAGCAGCCAAGATTGGGCAGTCCCCAATTCGCCCCTCCACTTT. This translates into CASSQDWAVPNSPLHF.

The chain is built from TRBV7-7 and TRBJ2-2, with D tentatively TRBD1 (6 bases). CDR3 length equals 14 residues. Germline CDR1 is SSHAT and CDR2 is FNYEAQ (reference sequence). V lost 3 bases, J lost 6 bases, and 11 bases lay in between. The DNA for the CDR3 is TGTGCCAGCAGCTTCGGACAGAAGGCCGGGGAGCTGTTTTTT. Translating it yields CASSFGQKAGELFF.

This clone came up once. The rearrangement uses TRBV11-3 and TRBJ2-3, with 7 nucleotides matching TRBD2. The CDR3 is 15 residues long. V gave up 0 bases and J gave up 7 bases; unmatched junction bases: 7. The germline V gene has CDR1 SGHNT and CDR2 YENEEA. The CDR3 here is CASSLEGSGPNTQYF. The CDR3 DNA follows: TGTGCCAGCAGCTTAGAAGGTAGCGGGCCTAATACGCAGTATTTT.

This clone showed up just a few times. The chain combines TRBV6-6 with TRBJ2-7, with 7 bases fitting TRBD2. The CDR3 loop spans 12 amino acids. V shed 10 bases and J 4 bases; nucleotides not matched to a gene: 7. From germline, CDR1 is MNHNY and CDR2 SVGAGI (reference sequence). The CDR3 here is CAIGTNIYEQYF. The CDR3 nucleotides read TGTGCCATCGGGACTAACATATACGAGCAGTACTTC.

This clone was counted only a few times. The chain has TRBV4-1 and TRBJ2-7, with D perhaps matching TRBD1 (6 bases). The CDR3 is 15 amino acids. Germline lookup yields CDR1 MGHRA and CDR2 YSYEKL. V lost 6 bases, J lost 3 bases, and 18 bases lay in between. CDR3 coding DNA: TGCGCCAGCAGACGAACCCTAGGGGGAAACTACGAGCAGTACTTC. It encodes CASRRTLGGNYEQYF.

This chain uses TRBV10-2 with TRBJ1-1; 7 positions agree with TRBD1. In germline, CDR1 is WSHSY, CDR2 SAAADI. The junction had 4 bases not matched to a gene; V was cut back by 8 bases and J by 1 base. CDR3 length: 13 residues. The CDR3: CASVRGENTEAFF. The CDR3 DNA reads TGCGCCAGCGTCAGGGGGGAGAACACTGAAGCTTTCTTT.

V is TRBV7-9 and J is TRBJ1-5; no firm D call. V lost 5 bases and J 4 bases, leaving 6 bases between the germline ends. Germline V gives CDR1 SEHNR, CDR2 FQNEAQ (reference sequence). The CDR3 has 12 residues. In nucleotides, the CDR3 is TGTGCCAGCAGCGCCCCTAATCAGCCCCAGCATTTT. Translated: CASSAPNQPQHF. The whole variable domain, remainder taken from reference TRBV7-9 and TRBJ1-5, is DTGVSQNPRHKITKRGQNVTFRCDPISEHNRLYWYRQTLGQGPEFLTYFQNEAQLEKSRLLSDRFSAERPKGSFSTLEIQRTEQGDSAMYLCASSAPNQPQHFGDGTRLSIL.

The chain uses TRBV24-1 and TRBJ1-4; D call uncertain. Trimming took off 9 bases at V and 0 bases at J, with 7 bases between the two ends. The CDR3 is made up of 13 amino acids. The germline V gene encodes CDR1 KGHDR and CDR2 SFDVKD. The CDR3 DNA follows: TGTGCCACCTCAGGCTCAACTAATGAAAAACTGTTTTTT. Translated, it gives CATSGSTNEKLFF.

This clone has more than one count but fewer than ten. V usage is TRBV27 and J usage is TRBJ2-7, with D tentatively TRBD1 or TRBD2 (6 bases each). CDR1 MNHEY and CDR2 SMNVEV come from the germline V gene (reference sequence). This CDR3 comprises 15 residues. With 7 bases removed from V and 1 base from J, the gap between germline ends came to 17 bases. The CDR3 DNA reads TGTGCCAGCACCCTAATCGGGGGCGCTTCCTACGAGCAGTACTTC. Translating gives CASTLIGGASYEQYF.

This clone ranks as large. The chain uses TRBV9 and TRBJ2-6; D not resolved. With 0 bases removed from V and 0 bases from J, the gap between germline ends came to 13 bases. This CDR3 has 18 residues. Germline V CDR1 and CDR2: SGDLS, YYNGEE. The CDR3 nucleotides read TGTGCCAGCAGCGTAGGACATCGGGCGGACTCTGGGGCCAACGTCCTGACTTTC. Translated: CASSVGHRADSGANVLTF.

This clone was seen a single time. V is TRBV18 and J is TRBJ2-5; the D is unclear. The CDR3 spans 10 residues. CDR1 KGHSH and CDR2 LQKENI come from the germline V gene. The V and J ends lost 4 bases and 4 bases respectively, with 1 base between them. The CDR3 bases are TGTGCCAGCTCACGAGAGACCCAGTACTTC. Amino acid sequence: CASSRETQYF.

In its sample, this clone is medium-sized. The V and J genes are TRBV6-5 and TRBJ1-5, with D tentatively TRBD1 (5 bases). The V end was cut by 7 bases, the J end by 5 bases, with 9 bases between. Per germline, CDR1 MNHEY and CDR2 SVGAGI. The CDR3 totals 12 residues. The CDR3 region is CASKVGDQPQHF. The CDR3 DNA reads as TGTGCCAGCAAGGTAGGGGATCAGCCCCAGCATTTT.

The chain couples TRBV29-1 to TRBJ1-1; D is uncertain. CDR1 SQVTM and CDR2 ANQGSEA come from the germline V gene. This CDR3 is built from 11 residues. V lost 6 bases, J lost 2 bases, and 7 bases lay in between. The DNA for the CDR3 is TGCAGCGTGCAGACAAACACTGAAGCTTTCTTT. It encodes CSVQTNTEAFF.

This clone has more than one count but fewer than ten. The chain joins TRBV19 to TRBJ1-6; TRBD1 is a possible D gene (5 bases). The V gene's germline CDR1 is LNHDA and CDR2 SQIVND (reference sequence). The CDR3 contains 14 residues. Trimming shortened V by 3 bases and J by 9 bases, and 12 bases separated the two germline ends. The CDR3 DNA reads as TGTGCCAGTAGTATCTCCAGGGAACGTTCACCCCTCCACTTT. As protein: CASSISRERSPLHF.

Sample share makes this clone medium-sized. J is TRBJ2-1 and V is TRBV5-4; tentative D call: TRBD1 (6 bases). Germline assignment: CDR1 SGHNT and CDR2 YYREEE (reference sequence). This CDR3 has 16 residues. The V gene lost 1 base and the J gene lost 4 bases, with 15 bases spanning the gap. The CDR3 protein is CASSLRSGHSYNEQFF. CDR3 DNA sequence: TGTGCCAGCAGCTTGAGGTCGGGACACTCGTACAATGAGCAGTTCTTC.